This T cell receptor (beta chain) was observed in a study of shared clonotypes between healthy human individuals. Points from the study as a whole: Sharing across a few donors was seen in roughly 5.2% of naive CD4 clonotypes. Larger estimated richness was generally seen in naive subsets than in memory subsets.

The germline V and J ends were trimmed by 3 bases and 0 bases, with 10 bases remaining between them. The length of the CDR3 is 15 residues. CDR1 is SNHLY and CDR2 is FYNNEI in the germline V gene. Donors, healthy HIV-negative adults, lacked recent acute infections or vaccinations. Using immunoSEQ multiplex PCR, the repertoire was profiled, and TCRdb retains in-frame clones only, with some absent. The sample has 2,500,000 or so clones, around 94% seen once. Note on this clone: Its cognate antigen is unknown.

The material sequenced was naive CD4+ T cells sorted from blood. The subset here: CD45RA+ positively selected. This chain connects TRBV2 to TRBJ2-3, with no clear D. This TCR was sampled from a man between 18 and 35 years old in good health. The DNA for the CDR3 is TGTGCCAGCAGTGATTATTCCCTTAGCACAGATACGCAGTATTTT. Translating gives CASSDYSLSTDTQYF.